This record looks at one T cell receptor beta chain sequence and its context. Its antigen is unidentified. Produced via immunoSEQ multiplex PCR; TCRdb's table is partial and in-frame only. The table has roughly 66,000 clones, around nine tenths seen once. The record originates from a study of Tregs in tolerant kidney transplant recipients. Study outcomes and limitations: Findings come from small patient numbers and require larger validation.

The starting material was CD8+ T cells from blood, obtained before the transplant. This sequence originates from a human donor who received a combined kidney and bone marrow transplant.

CDR3 loop: CASGLDLTGGRGGLDTEAFF. The CDR3 bases are TGTGCTAGTGGTTTGGACCTGACAGGGGGCCGTGGCGGATTGGACACTGAAGCTTTCTTT. The rearrangement links TRBV12-5 to TRBJ1-1, with TRBD1 identical over 10 bases. The V gene end was trimmed by 1 base and the J gene end by 3 bases; junction bases not matched to a gene: 17. Germline loops: CDR1 LGHNT, CDR2 FRNRAP. The CDR3 runs to 20 residues.